The rows below give T cell receptor beta chains drawn from one sample of a study of blood T cell repertoires in COVID-19. Data came from immunoSEQ multiplex PCR; TCRdb stores just in-frame clones and leaves some out. The data hold roughly 69,000 clones, with under 90% observed a single time. Sequences were obtained from peripheral blood. These TCRs come from a human donor in a cohort sampled during active COVID-19. Both conserved end residues are part of each CDR3. The D gene is left open where the match is weak. Some rows have no size entry. The others give once, few or many, or a class for an expanded clone.

clone_size,v_call,d_call,j_call,cdr3_nt,cdr3_aa
-,TRBV27,-,TRBJ2-5,TGTGCCAGCAAGGGGGGGAGGACTGGGACCCAGTACTTC,CASKGGRTGTQYF
-,TRBV30,TRBD1,TRBJ2-3,TGTGCCTGGAGACAGGGGGTCGGCGCAGATACGCAGTATTTT,CAWRQGVGADTQYF
-,TRBV6-7,-,TRBJ1-3,TGTGCCAGCGGGACTAGGCTCTGGTGTTATTTT,CASGTRLWCYF
once,TRBV16,-,TRBJ2-7,TGTGCCAGCAGCCGGGCCTCCTACGAGCAGTACTTC,CASSRASYEQYF
once,TRBV28,TRBD1,TRBJ2-1,TGTGCCAGCAGTTCACGCCCCCACAGGGGGCAGAACAATGAGCAGTTCTTC,CASSSRPHRGQNNEQFF
-,TRBV6-6,-,TRBJ1-2,TGTGCCAGCGTACACGGGGGTAGCTATGGCTACACCTTC,CASVHGGSYGYTF
-,TRBV3-1/TRBV3-2,-,TRBJ1-1,TGTGCCAGCAGAGCTAGTTATACCGATTTCGGTGAAGCTTTCTTT,CASRASYTDFGEAFF
-,TRBV18,-,TRBJ1-3,TGTGCCAGCTCACCACGCCCGGCTGGAAACACCATATATTTT,CASSPRPAGNTIYF
-,TRBV9,TRBD2,TRBJ2-1,TGTGCCAGCAGCGTAGTATCTGGGACTAGCGGTGAGCAGTTCTTC,CASSVVSGTSGEQFF
-,TRBV5-4,-,TRBJ2-7,TGTGCCAGCAGCCCGGGTGTCGCCTACGAGCAGTACTTC,CASSPGVAYEQYF
-,TRBV25-1,-,TRBJ2-7,TGTGCCAGCCGGAGGGCCAAATCCTACGAGCAGTACTTC,CASRRAKSYEQYF
-,TRBV7-2,-,TRBJ1-3,TGTGCCAGCAGCTTTTGGGGGCCCAACACCATATATTTT,CASSFWGPNTIYF
-,TRBV19,-,TRBJ2-6,TGTGCCACCCAAGACGGAGGGGCTGGGGCCAACGTCCTGACTTTC,CATQDGGAGANVLTF
-,TRBV3-1/TRBV3-2,-,TRBJ2-2,TGTGCCAGCAGCGGCCCACTAGGGGGGGGGCACCCCGGGGAGCTGTTTTTT,CASSGPLGGGHPGELFF
-,TRBV6-5,TRBD1,TRBJ1-2,TGTGCCAGCAGTACGGGACAGATCTATGGCTACACCTTC,CASSTGQIYGYTF
-,TRBV27,-,TRBJ2-7,TGTGCCAGCAGCTTAACAAGCTCCTACGAGCAGTACTTC,CASSLTSSYEQYF
-,TRBV28,-,TRBJ1-2,TGTGCCAGCAGTTTATCGTTAGTCTATGGCTACACCTTC,CASSLSLVYGYTF
-,TRBV3-1/TRBV3-2,TRBD2,TRBJ2-7,TGTGCCAGCAGCCCCCTAGGGACTAGCGGGAGAGGCTCGGCCTACGAGCAGTACTTC,CASSPLGTSGRGSAYEQYF
-,TRBV7-2,-,TRBJ1-1,TGTGCCAGCAGCGACCGGGGGGCATTGAGAACTGAAGCTTTCTTT,CASSDRGALRTEAFF
-,TRBV6-5,-,TRBJ1-3,TGTGCCAGCAGTCTACAGCTTATCTCTGGAAACACCATATATTTT,CASSLQLISGNTIYF
-,TRBV19,TRBD1,TRBJ1-1,TGTGCCTCAGAGACAGGGATCGCTGAAGCTTTCTTT,CASETGIAEAFF
-,TRBV9,-,TRBJ2-7,TGTGCCAGCAGCGTAGCCGGGTCTCCGGACGAGCAGTACTTC,CASSVAGSPDEQYF
-,TRBV6-5,TRBD1,TRBJ2-1,TGTGCCAGCAGTTCCGGGACAGGGGAAAACAATGAGCAGTTCTTC,CASSSGTGENNEQFF
few,TRBV4-1,TRBD1,TRBJ1-2,TGCGCCAGCAGCCAAGTAGCAGGGGGAATAAGTGGCTACACCTTC,CASSQVAGGISGYTF